This TCR beta chain was sequenced in a study of T cell responses to AZD1222 COVID-19 vaccine. Germline V CDR1 and CDR2: SGHTA, FQGNSA. CDR3 length: 15 amino acids. Unmatched junction bases numbered 5, after V lost 1 base and J lost 6 bases. Produced via immunoSEQ multiplex PCR; TCRdb's table is partial and in-frame only. The data hold 100,000 to 150,000 clones, with about 89% observed a single time. The TCR originated in an adult in good health. The specimen was peripheral blood, collected on day 0 of AZD1222 vaccination. The rearrangement joins TRBV7-2 to TRBJ2-3; 9 bases are shared with TRBD2. CDR3 bases: TGTGCCAGCAGCTTAGGCGGGAGGGCGGTGGATACGCAGTATTTT. This encodes CASSLGGRAVDTQYF.